These 14 T cell receptor beta chains originate from one sample sequenced in a study of T cell repertoires in cytomegalovirus infection. These receptors' targets are unknown. One entry per CDR3 protein, called by TCRdb with MiXCR from the reads. The sample yields some 700,000 distinct CDR3 sequences, 30% to 35% seen once. Sample: cultured PBMCs, taken from culture after CMV antigen stimulation. All receptors derive from a human donor in good health (CMV status not recorded). Some clones in this sample may be carry-over from other donors' samples.

This clonotype came up many times. V is TRBV7-2 and J is TRBJ1-4; D call uncertain. The germline V gene has CDR1 SGHTA and CDR2 FQGNSA. The CDR3 spans 15 residues. The V and J ends lost 4 bases and 5 bases respectively, with 14 bases between them. This CDR3 reads CASSSGVLKNEKLFF. The CDR3 bases are TGTGCCAGCAGCTCAGGAGTACTCAAAAATGAAAAACTGTTTTTT.

This clonotype appeared a few times. The chain carries TRBV12-3 or TRBV12-4 and TRBJ2-4; weak D call: TRBD1 (5 bases). This CDR3 region has 16 residues. The ends were cut back, 6 bases at V and 3 bases at J, with 18 bases in the middle. The CDR3 DNA sequence: TGTGCCAGCAGCCTCAAGGGGTGGGTCAACAAAAACATTCAGTACTTC. Residues: CASSLKGWVNKNIQYF.

This chain links TRBV6-6 with TRBJ1-2; tentatively, D is TRBD1 (6 bases). Germline V gene sequence: CDR1 MNHNY, CDR2 SVGAGI (reference sequence). V lost 10 bases to trimming and J lost 0 bases, with 15 bases between them. CDR3 length: 14 amino acids. The CDR3 nucleotides read TGTGCCACCTCGGACAGACTATCTAACTATGGCTACACCTTC. This sequence encodes CATSDRLSNYGYTF.

This clonotype came up a few times. The J gene is TRBJ1-5, the V gene TRBV19; perhaps TRBD1 as D (5 bases). V lost 5 bases and J lost 7, with 12 bases in between. The germline gives CDR1 LNHDA, CDR2 SQIVND (reference sequence). The CDR3 loop spans 13 amino acids. CDR3 sequence reads: CASSQGAGQPQHF. The DNA for the CDR3 is TGTGCCAGTAGTCAAGGGGCAGGGCAGCCCCAGCATTTT.

This clonotype has just a few counts. The chain links TRBV11-2 to TRBJ2-1; TRBD2 matches 7 bases. CDR3 length: 16 residues. Germline values: CDR1 SGHAT, CDR2 FQNNGV. The J segment lost 5 bases and the V segment lost 0 bases, leaving 7 bases of the junction unmatched. CDR3 DNA: TGTGCCAGCAGCTTAGATCTGGGCGGGAGCAACAATGAGCAGTTCTTC. Its translation is CASSLDLGGSNNEQFF.

The chain employs TRBV18 and TRBJ2-7; D gene ambiguous. The CDR3 sequence is 14 residues long. The V gene lost 0 bases and the J gene lost 3 bases, with 9 bases spanning the gap. CDR1 is KGHSH, CDR2 LQKENI, per germline. CDR3 sequence (DNA): TGTGCCAGCTCACCACCAAGCAAGAACTACGAGCAGTACTTC. Protein product: CASSPPSKNYEQYF. Together with reference TRBV18 and TRBJ2-7, the CDR3 gives the full variable domain: NAGVMQNPRHLVRRRGQEARLRCSPMKGHSHVYWYRQLPEEGLKFMVYLQKENIIDESGMPKERFSAEFPKEGPSILRIQQVVRGDSAAYFCASSPPSKNYEQYFGPGTRLTVT.

This clonotype was recorded a few times. The J gene is TRBJ2-7, the V gene TRBV7-4; 8 nucleotides align to TRBD1. The CDR3 is made up of 15 amino acids. Germline-derived CDR1 and CDR2 are SGHVT and SQSDAQ. The junction had 9 bases not matched to a gene; V was cut back by 5 bases and J by 3 bases. The CDR3 region has the DNA TGTGCCAGCAGCCCCTCCGGGACAGGAATCTACGAGCAGTACTTC. Translation gives CASSPSGTGIYEQYF.

This clonotype occurred a few times. The rearrangement links TRBV7-2 to TRBJ2-2; D ambiguous. The length of the CDR3 is 14 residues. V was cut by 3 bases and J by 4 bases, with 9 bases left in between. Germline CDR1 is SGHTA and CDR2 is FQGNSA. This CDR3 reads CASSFSIGTGELFF. The CDR3, as DNA: TGTGCCAGCAGCTTTAGTATCGGCACCGGGGAGCTGTTTTTT.

This sequence joins TRBV4-1 and TRBJ2-1; possibly TRBD2 for D (6 bases). CDR1 MGHRA and CDR2 YSYEKL come from the germline V gene. Deletions cut 1 base from V and 8 bases from J, with 18 bases between. There are 16 residues in the CDR3. The CDR3 spells CASSQATRGLAHEQFF. The CDR3 nucleotides read TGCGCCAGCAGCCAAGCCACGAGGGGACTGGCGCATGAGCAGTTCTTC.

This clonotype has only a few counts. The chain recombines TRBV6-5 with TRBJ2-7, with TRBD1 matching 7 bases. The length of the CDR3 is 14 residues. With 0 bases clipped from V and 5 bases from J, the junction kept 4 bases outside the gene matches. Germline V CDR1 and CDR2: MNHEY, SVGAGI. The CDR3, as DNA: TGTGCCAGCAGTTACTCGGGGACAGCCAACGAGCAGTACTTC. It is translated as CASSYSGTANEQYF.

The V call is TRBV6-8, the J call TRBJ1-2; maybe TRBD1 (5 bases). The germline CDR1 and CDR2 sequences are MNHGY and SAAAGT. This CDR3 region has 14 residues. Trimming took off 7 bases at V and 7 bases at J, with 19 bases between the two ends. The CDR3 region has the DNA TGTGCCAGCATCCAACCGGGGCAGATTGGTGGCTACACCTTC. Its protein is CASIQPGQIGGYTF.

V gene TRBV5-4 combines with J gene TRBJ2-1, with 10 bases fitting TRBD2. The CDR3 is 16 residues long. Per the germline V gene, CDR1 is SGHNT and CDR2 is YYREEE (reference sequence). With 2 bases clipped from V and 6 bases from J, the junction kept 8 bases outside the gene matches. The CDR3 nucleotides are TGTGCCAGCAGCTTCCACGGACTAGCGGATATCAATGAGCAGTTCTTC. Its protein is CASSFHGLADINEQFF.

This clonotype was detected a few times. V is TRBV6-1 and J is TRBJ1-6; no clear D gene. Germline V gene lookup returns CDR1 MNHNS and CDR2 SASEGT. V was shortened by 1 base and J by 6 bases, with 13 bases between the two germline ends. This CDR3 is built from 16 residues. The CDR3 nucleotides are TGTGCCAGCAGTGAAGGAACAAACCCGATTAATTCACCCCTCCACTTT. Its protein product is CASSEGTNPINSPLHF.

This clonotype was seen at least ten times. CDR3 DNA: TGTGCCAGCAGCTTAGCAGAGAACACTGAAGCTTTCTTT. Translation: CASSLAENTEAFF. The V and J genes are TRBV7-6 and TRBJ1-1, with D unclear. Deletions cut 0 bases from V and 1 base from J, with 3 bases between. The CDR3 totals 13 residues. Germline V gene sequence: CDR1 SGHVS, CDR2 FNYEAQ.